In this sample, the clone carrying this T cell receptor (beta chain) turned up many times. These data are taken from a study of regulatory T cells in long-lasting Graves disease. The time point is: newly diagnosed GD, antithyroid drugs for less than 3 months. Isolated PBMC RNA provided the starting material for the TCR library. The V gene's germline CDR1 is MGHDK and CDR2 SYGVNS. The CDR3 loop spans 13 amino acids. V was pared by 4 bases and J by 8 bases, with 14 bases between. CDR3-region Arm-PCR and iRepertoire HTBI primers produced the TCR beta libraries. MiXCR, run by TCRdb on the multiplex PCR reads, gives a single entry per CDR3 protein. The data contain 400,000 to 550,000 distinct CDR3 sequences, about a sixth of them singletons. These data also featured in a second study, about T cells in Graves' hyperthyroidism and ophthalmopathy. This second study notes: Ophthalmopathy was predicted by the model a median of approximately 6 months ahead of onset.

The sample consisted of peripheral blood mononuclear cells (PBMCs), taken at new diagnosis, from a patient treated with antithyroid drugs. The receptor was isolated from a woman in her late teens or twenties with Graves disease. The V call is TRBV25-1, the J call TRBJ1-2; D call uncertain. CDR3 nucleotide sequence: TGTGCCAGCAGTGCCTCAGGCATGGTGGGCTACACCTTC. Protein sequence: CASSASGMVGYTF.